This section outlines one T cell receptor (beta chain) sequence together with its context. What it recognizes is unknown. These data originate in a study of tissue T cells after allogeneic stem cell transplantation. Overall study: Several unmodified and three CD34-selected T-cell-depleted grafts went to graft-versus-host disease patients.

The CDR3 runs to 15 residues. Germline CDR1 reads SGHTA; CDR2 reads FQGNSA. The ends were cut back, 0 bases at V and 2 bases at J, with 11 bases in the middle. Profiled with immunoSEQ multiplex PCR; TCRdb holds only in-frame clones, not every one. The sample contains about 540 clones, around 50% of which appear only once. Overall study findings and caveats: Sampling depth was limited, and the cohort was small and clinically varied.

The chain couples TRBV7-2 to TRBJ2-7, with TRBD1 as a possible D gene (6 bases). This specimen consisted of lymph node tissue, obtained at autopsy. The clonotype was recovered from a female patient aged 40 to 75 with steroid-refractory graft-versus-host disease after an allogeneic stem cell transplant. Part of the T cells may come from the graft donor. CDR3 protein: CASSLALGGPYEQYF. As DNA, the CDR3 is TGTGCCAGCAGCTTAGCATTAGGGGGACCCTACGAGCAGTACTTC.